This T cell receptor beta chain was identified in a study of cytomegalovirus exposure and HLA in healthy donors (dated by TCRdb to 2015 to 2018). A note on the overall study: According to an earlier analysis of around 600 of the donors, about 179 million T cells yielded some 120 million unique TCR beta sequences and 250 to 350 Gb of sequence data. The study profiled the T cell repertoires of around 700 subjects by immunosequencing and related them to cytomegalovirus serostatus. All discovery cohort repertoires had been generated on a single sequencing platform. Both class I and class II loci were covered by HLA typing, at four-digit resolution. Alongside the repertoire data, information on donor age, sex, ethnicity and CMV serostatus was compiled. To predict cytomegalovirus infection status, the study combined high-throughput TCR immunosequencing, statistical association of individual TCRs with disease status, and machine learning. Of the roughly 400 genotyped donors, 75% to 85% were placed in the genetic ancestry cluster associated with self-reported Caucasian donors. In the later analysis, no new phenotypic data were used to find candidate immune exposures; instead, reliance was placed on TCR beta sequences and their occurrence across donors. Roughly 300 gigabases of sequencing data and approximately 80 million unique TCR sequences were included in an early release covering roughly 600 HLA-typed donors. A later genetic analysis used genome-wide SNP genotypes for about 60% of the 666 donors, treating that subset as a discovery cohort. An earlier analysis of approximately 630 of the donors applied high-throughput TCR beta sequencing to assess whether each TCR beta V gene segment acted as functional or pseudogenic. The number of donors typed differed by locus, with roughly 629-640 for A, B, C, DRB1 and DQB1, 522 for DQA1, over 600 for DPA1, and roughly 450 for DPB1. In addition to the first cohort of around 670 subjects, a separate validation cohort of 100 to 150 different subjects was used. The aim of the study was to test whether cataloging public T cell receptors could identify signatures of past pathogen exposure. A few DR-DQ haplotypes were treated as single units for association and clustering because of strong linkage in the cohort. To study patterns of TCR occurrence, a later analysis re-analyzed previously published TCR beta repertoires from 600 to 750 donors and added high-resolution HLA genotyping. Among 398 genotyped donors of the cohort, an average of approximately 240,000 unique TCR beta nucleotide sequences were sequenced per donor, 15% to 20% of them non-productive. The research as a whole found: In an earlier analysis of around 600 of the donors, most TCR beta V segments appeared in productive rearrangements about 87% or about 30% of the time, broadly matching IMGT annotations. Across donors, most TCR sequences were observed very rarely, whereas some public TCRs were present in many individuals. The earlier analysis of fewer than 750 of the donors excluded 15 to 20 rarely observed V segments, including chromosome 9 orphons, because counts were too low. A further reported finding was that TCR beta sequences accurately predicted the HLA-A and HLA-B alleles for most subjects in the first cohort. In a later analysis, some 17,000 TCR beta sequences were associated with specific HLA alleles at a false discovery rate of 0.05. A cluster of highly shared sequence variants was judged likely to represent a technical artifact of the sequencing pipeline. Because HLA typing was unavailable for some donors at each locus, only the typed subset was used in association tests. The study gave a list of about 150 TCR beta chains associated with cytomegalovirus. The presence/absence analyses assumed that sequencing depth was roughly uniform across donors, and that assumption may not be true. According to the authors, the approach could potentially be generalized to other disease states and immunological phenotypes. Only TCR beta chains were sequenced in this cohort, and the absence of alpha or paired-chain data limited detectable features. Linkage disequilibrium might explain the correlated functional status among segregating V segments, but an unknown experimental factor could not be excluded. Immune exposure information for the cohort was limited to CMV serostatus. A later genetic analysis associated a missense DCLRE1C variant with V-gene and J-gene trimming of TCR beta chains, and an independent cohort replicated the association. The classifier was reported to diagnose cytomegalovirus status with high specificity and sensitivity in both the original and validation cohorts. A later analysis found that TCR association rates varied across HLA loci, with DRB1 alleles showing the most associated TCRs and HLA-C alleles the fewest. A few of the identified cytomegalovirus-associated TCR beta chains were confirmed in vitro to be specific for cytomegalovirus antigens. Several of the top co-occurrence clusters appeared to be linked to parvovirus B19, influenza, CMV and Epstein-Barr virus, according to a later analysis. A later analysis found that HLA-associated TCR beta chains were more clonally expanded and had lower generation probabilities than equally common non-associated chains. Some IMGT-functional V segments, including TRBV6-2 and TRBV6-3, could not be distinguished by the 87-base-pair reads and were therefore excluded. Strong co-occurrence of HLA alleles, especially DR and DQ, made assigning TCR associations to individual alleles difficult. In a later genetic analysis, fewer N-insertions in productive TCRs were reported among donors in an Asian-associated ancestry cluster than the roughly 700-donor mean. A later analysis found that most CMV-associated TCR beta chains appeared HLA-restricted, with HLA associations seemingly driven largely by CMV exposure.

The cohort comprised around 700 healthy bone marrow donors. All cohort members were sampled while nominally healthy, although unrecorded immune exposures were likely present. The donor was CMV seronegative and belonged to the group of under 400 seronegative cohort members. A peripheral blood sample was provided by each donor, and peripheral blood mononuclear cells were used for TCR beta sequencing. The Qiagen DNeasy Blood Extraction Kit was used to extract genomic DNA from the blood cell samples. Turning to this clone: Its recognized antigen is unknown. No per-base quality is available; no much larger clone lies one base away.

Receptor libraries were prepared by the immunoSEQ multiplex PCR assay. The multiplex PCR relied on a mix of 60 forward primers for TCR Vbeta segments and 13 reverse primers for TCR Jbeta segments. The CDR3 region of rearranged TCR beta genes was amplified from genomic DNA by a multiplex PCR assay. The amplified TCR beta libraries were sequenced on the Illumina HiSeq System as 87-base-pair reads. The authors' analysis ran thus. Across the 700 or so repertoires, a later analysis counted 80 million or so unique TCR beta chains, some 11 million of which were shared by at least two donors. To remove PCR and sequencing errors, raw reads were error-corrected and collapsed into unique sequences using a nearest-neighbor algorithm that merged closely related sequences. V, D and J gene segments were assigned by aligning CDR3 sequences to IMGT reference sequences. For a sequence to be retained, a match of at least six nucleotides to both a V gene segment and a J gene segment was required. A rearrangement counted as productive if the CDR3 had no stop codons and remained in frame with V and J, and every other rearrangement counted as non-productive. CDR3 was defined according to IMGT convention as the region running from the second conserved V-encoded cysteine to the conserved J-encoded phenylalanine. The earlier analysis of about 590 of the donors excluded sequences that lacked an unambiguous match to a single V gene segment. An earlier analysis of just under 600 of the donors called V segments functional above 56.7% productive rearrangements and segregating when the between-donor standard deviation exceeded 5%. A statistical classification framework was built to diagnose cytomegalovirus status from the catalog of TCR beta chain sequences. In a later analysis, V and J genes were assigned by comparing TCR nucleotide sequences against IMGT/GENE-DB human TR gene sequences. Using the TCRdist pipeline, a later analysis assigned CDR3 sequences along with most-parsimonious VDJ recombination scenarios. In a later analysis, every TCR beta chain was defined by the combination of its CDR3 amino acid sequence and its V-gene family, and reads without a unique V-gene family were dropped. A later analysis removed over 500 highly shared, low-generation-probability nucleotide sequences to deal with suspected cross-contamination and a sequencing artifact. For each public chain, a later analysis derived a clonal expansion index from normalized ranks of inferred template counts within each repertoire. In a later analysis, generation probabilities were computed with a VDJ recombination model fitted to out-of-frame rearrangements, and the resulting probabilities were checked against IGoR. A later analysis scored TCR-TCR, TCR-HLA and TCR-CMV co-occurrence with hypergeometric tests, applying a repertoire-size bias correction to TCR pairs. A later analysis estimated false discovery rates by permuting HLA or CMV assignments 20 times. In a later analysis, co-occurring TCRs were grouped with DBSCAN, and TCRdist sequence similarity was added when clustering was performed within HLA-allele-positive subsets. Repertoires with fewer than 30,000 or more than 120,000 public chains were left out of co-occurrence clustering, as were a handful of repertoires with anomalous nucleotide sharing. TCRdb holds this immuneACCESS table with in-frame rearrangements only. Some clones are missing; in checked studies, unresolved V genes explain under half, and the rest has no known cause. The DNA was the basis for D and trimming; V, J and clone size are from that table. For this sample there are about 120,000 clones; over 60% appear just once. Of the sample, around 3.5% falls within the top ten clones.

The CDR3 numbers 13 residues from cysteine through phenylalanine. Only CDR3 DNA is held: 39 bases, read in frame from base 1. According to the germline V gene, CDR1 reads KGHSH and CDR2 reads LQKENI. The V end loses 3 bases and the J end loses 4 bases, and a stretch of 6 bases separates them. The V and J segments used are TRBV18 and TRBJ2-2; TRBD1 might be the D gene, on 5 matching bases. Specimen: PBMCs. This receptor was obtained from a man aged 25 to 40 in good health and CMV-seronegative. The CDR3 region reads CASSPGLTGELFF. The bases are TGTGCCAGCTCACCGGGGCTCACCGGGGAGCTGTTTTTT.